Listed here are 32 T cell receptor beta chains from one sample, sequenced in a study of T cell repertoires in cytomegalovirus infection. Antigens for these TCRs are unknown. TCRdb reprocessed the reads with MiXCR, giving one entry per CDR3 protein. The repertoire holds 450,000 to 600,000 distinct CDR3 sequences, with more than 40% as singletons. The specimen was cultured PBMCs, collected from culture after CMV antigen stimulation. Every receptor here comes from a human donor in good health (CMV status not recorded). Some clones in this sample may be carry-over from other donors' samples.

The table lists this clonotype with a few counts. This sequence joins TRBV7-2 and TRBJ1-2; D might be TRBD1 (5 bases). Germline-derived CDR1 and CDR2 are SGHTA and FQGNSA. The CDR3 runs to 13 residues. Trimming cost V 3 bases and J 4 bases, with 9 bases left between them. This chain's CDR3 is CASSFRQTYGYTF. In DNA, the CDR3 is TGTGCCAGCAGCTTCAGACAGACCTATGGCTACACCTTC.

The chain combines TRBV6-1 with TRBJ1-1, with D maybe TRBD1 (6 bases). The V and J ends lost 2 bases and 7 bases respectively, with 17 bases between them. This CDR3 has 15 amino acids. Germline-derived CDR1 and CDR2 are MNHNS and SASEGT. The CDR3 bases are TGTGCCAGCAGTGAAAGGGACAATCTCCCCCTTGAAGCTTTCTTT. Residues: CASSERDNLPLEAFF.

This chain joins TRBV6-1 and TRBJ2-7; the D is unclear. Germline CDR1 MNHNS, CDR2 SASEGT. The CDR3 covers 13 residues. The V gene lost 3 bases and the J gene lost 4 bases, with 10 bases spanning the gap. The CDR3 DNA follows: TGTGCCAGCAGTGACTTGCGGAGATACGAGCAGTACTTC. It translates to CASSDLRRYEQYF.

This clonotype came up a few times. CDR3 protein: CASSLAGKGNTEAFF. The CDR3 DNA reads TGTGCCAGCAGCTTAGCGGGGAAGGGAAACACTGAAGCTTTCTTT. The rearrangement uses TRBV7-8 and TRBJ1-1; D gene ambiguous. The V gene lost 0 bases and the J gene lost 2 bases, with 10 bases spanning the gap. The CDR3 has 15 residues. Germline V gene data show CDR1 as SGHVS and CDR2 as FQNEAQ.

The chain joins TRBV12-3 or TRBV12-4 to TRBJ2-7, with TRBD1 matching over 9 bases. The CDR3 has 14 amino acids. The J segment lost 3 bases and the V segment lost 6 bases, leaving 6 bases of the junction unmatched. CDR3 in DNA: TGTGCCAGCAGGCCTAGACAGGGGGACTACGAGCAGTACTTC. Amino acids: CASRPRQGDYEQYF.

This rearrangement joins TRBV3-1 to TRBJ2-2; TRBD1 aligns across 11 bases. The CDR3 extends over 17 amino acids. CDR1 LGHDT and CDR2 YNNKEL come from the germline V gene (reference sequence). The junction had 6 bases not matched to a gene; V was cut back by 2 bases and J by 4 bases. CDR3 loop: CASSQLEGTGGTGELFF. For the CDR3, the DNA is TGTGCCAGCAGCCAACTAGAGGGGACAGGGGGCACCGGGGAGCTGTTTTTT.

This chain uses TRBV20-1 with TRBJ1-1, with 7 bases that match TRBD1. The ends lost 1 base at V and 11 bases at J; junction bases unmatched: 10. This CDR3 is 13 amino acids long. CDR1 DFQATT and CDR2 SNEGSKA come from the germline V gene (reference sequence). This chain's CDR3 is CSARGTGVEWAFF. The DNA for the CDR3 is TGCAGTGCTAGAGGAACAGGGGTAGAATGGGCTTTCTTT.

Worth noting for this clonotype: The conserved closing phenylalanine or tryptophan is absent in this CDR3, likely reflecting a read error. It is unclear where the CDR3 begins or ends on the DNA, so no DNA is shown, and the CDR3 is as TCRdb lists it. This chain connects TRBV12-3 or TRBV12-4 to TRBJ2-7; the table assigns TRBD2, which was not confirmed against the DNA. The CDR3 is 13 amino acids in total, end residues counted. The CDR3 sequence: CASSSLDSGIKYL.

This clonotype was recorded once. The rearrangement joins TRBV5-5 to TRBJ2-7; maybe TRBD2 (6 bases). V was trimmed by 0 bases and J by 0 bases, leaving 16 bases between them. Germline-derived CDR1 and CDR2 are SGHKS and YYEKEE (reference sequence). The CDR3 loop spans 17 amino acids. DNA for the CDR3: TGTGCCAGCAGCTTGGTGGGGACTTGGGGGAGCTCCTACGAGCAGTACTTC. Its protein is CASSLVGTWGSSYEQYF.

This chain uses TRBV6-2 or TRBV6-3 with TRBJ2-3; 7 nucleotides match TRBD2. The CDR3 has 15 amino acids. CDR1 and CDR2 from the germline V gene are MNHEY and SVGEGT. V was pared by 2 bases and J by 0 bases, with 2 bases of the junction left unmatched. In DNA form, the CDR3 reads TGTGCCAGCAGTTACACTAGCGCAAGCACAGATACGCAGTATTTT. It yields the protein CASSYTSASTDTQYF.

This clonotype was counted once. Germline is not matched at one junction end, which may reflect a read error. The chain recombines TRBV11-2 with TRBJ2-1; D gene uncertain. The V gene's germline CDR1 is SGHAT and CDR2 FQNNGV. The CDR3 has 13 amino acids. CDR3 amino acids: CASSLDGAISRLF. The CDR3 region has the DNA TGTGCCAGCAGCTTAGATGGTGCCATCTCCAGGCTCTTC.

The CDR3 protein is CASSLVGTSSYNEQFF. In DNA form, the CDR3 reads TGTGCCAGCAGCTTAGTTGGGACTAGCTCCTACAATGAGCAGTTCTTC. This chain connects TRBV7-2 to TRBJ2-1, with 8 nucleotides matching TRBD2. Germline values: CDR1 SGHTA, CDR2 FQGNSA. Losses at the gene ends were 1 base for V and 0 bases for J; bases not matched to a gene: 2. The CDR3 is made up of 16 amino acids.

In DNA form, the CDR3 reads TGTGCCAGCACCATCACAGGGGGATCAGATACGCAGTATTTT. Translated: CASTITGGSDTQYF. V usage is TRBV6-1 and J usage is TRBJ2-3; 8 bases fit TRBD1. V was clipped by 7 bases and J by 4 bases; unmatched bases: 7. CDR3 length equals 14 residues. Germline V gives CDR1 MNHNS, CDR2 SASEGT.

V and J are TRBV12-3 or TRBV12-4 and TRBJ1-5; D perhaps matches TRBD1 (6 bases). CDR3 length: 13 amino acids. The V end lost 7 bases, the J end lost 5 bases, and 12 bases lay between the germline ends. The chain's CDR3 is CASKADSHQPQHF. CDR3 sequence (DNA): TGTGCCAGCAAAGCGGACAGCCATCAGCCCCAGCATTTT.

There are many counts of this clonotype. V gene TRBV7-2 combines with J gene TRBJ1-1; no clear D. Germline V gene lookup returns CDR1 SGHTA and CDR2 FQGNSA. Trimming took off 2 bases at V and 1 base at J, with 8 bases between the two ends. The CDR3 totals 14 residues. The CDR3 sequence is CASSLLGRNTEAFF. DNA for the CDR3: TGTGCCAGCAGCTTACTAGGGAGGAACACTGAAGCTTTCTTT.

This clonotype was detected ten times or more. The rearrangement uses TRBV7-2 and TRBJ2-5; D gene uncertain. Trimming removed 1 base from V and 2 bases from J, with 11 bases in between. There are 15 residues in the CDR3. Looked up from germline, CDR1 is SGHTA and CDR2 is FQGNSA. The CDR3 DNA is TGTGCCAGCAGCTTAGTGACCGCGCCGCAAGAGACCCAGTACTTC. Translated: CASSLVTAPQETQYF.

The V call is TRBV7-9, the J call TRBJ2-1, with 7 nucleotides matching TRBD2. The CDR3 loop spans 15 amino acids. Trimming cost V 5 bases and J 4 bases; bases outside gene matches: 8. The germline gives CDR1 SEHNR, CDR2 FQNEAQ (reference sequence). The CDR3 here is CASSPPGGNYNEQFF. As DNA, the CDR3 is TGTGCCAGCAGCCCGCCGGGAGGTAATTACAATGAGCAGTTCTTC.

This clonotype showed up just once. This chain connects TRBV12-3 or TRBV12-4 to TRBJ2-7, with D maybe TRBD1 (5 bases). The CDR3 totals 14 residues. The ends were cut back, 4 bases at V and 4 bases at J, with 14 bases in the middle. The CDR3 sequence is CASSSKGSTYEQYF. For the CDR3, the DNA is TGTGCCAGCAGTTCAAAGGGGTCGACTTACGAGCAGTACTTC.

This chain joins TRBV5-5 and TRBJ2-5, with TRBD2 matching 9 bases. CDR1 is SGHKS, CDR2 YYEKEE, per germline (reference sequence). Trimming removed 3 bases from V and 4 bases from J; junction bases left unmatched: 10. This CDR3 has 16 residues. DNA of the CDR3: TGTGCCAGCAGCTGGGTACGCGGGGGGGTACGAGAGACCCAGTACTTC. This gives the protein CASSWVRGGVRETQYF.

This sequence joins TRBV12-5 and TRBJ1-5; D is unresolved. The germline V and J ends were trimmed by 7 bases and 2 bases, with 12 bases remaining between them. Per the germline V gene, CDR1 is LGHNT and CDR2 is FRNRAP. This CDR3 has 14 amino acids. Here the CDR3 DNA reads TGTGCTAGTGCCGGACCCACCCGCAATCAGCCCCAGCATTTT. This sequence encodes CASAGPTRNQPQHF. The full variable domain, rest sourced from reference TRBV12-5 and TRBJ1-5, is DARVTQTPRHKVTEMGQEVTMRCQPILGHNTVFWYRQTMMQGLELLAYFRNRAPLDDSGMPKDRFSAEMPDATLATLKIQPSEPRDSAVYFCASAGPTRNQPQHFGDGTRLSIL.

This clonotype was detected a few times. The chain employs TRBV7-2 and TRBJ1-2; D perhaps matches TRBD1 (6 bases). The CDR3 contains 15 residues. Germline CDR1 is SGHTA and CDR2 is FQGNSA. V was clipped by 5 bases and J by 2 bases, with 15 bases between them. CDR3 sequence: CASSARAGANYGYTF. CDR3 sequence (DNA): TGTGCCAGCAGCGCCCGGGCAGGGGCGAACTATGGCTACACCTTC.

The V and J genes are TRBV28 and TRBJ2-7, with D unresolved. Trimming pared 7 bases from V and 1 base from J, leaving 11 bases between. The CDR3 covers 13 residues. The germline gives CDR1 MDHEN, CDR2 SYDVKM. The CDR3 protein is CASTRPGSYEQYF. CDR3 sequence (DNA): TGTGCCAGCACCCGGCCCGGTTCCTACGAGCAGTACTTC.

The rearrangement joins TRBV20-1 to TRBJ2-7; D is possibly TRBD2 (6 bases). CDR3 length: 12 residues. Germline CDR1 DFQATT, CDR2 SNEGSKA (reference sequence). The V and J ends lost 6 bases and 7 bases respectively, with 16 bases between them. The DNA for the CDR3 is TGCAGTGCGACCGGGGTGGCGGGGGAGCAGTACTTC. As protein: CSATGVAGEQYF.

This clonotype was detected ten times or more. The chain combines TRBV7-2 with TRBJ2-7; D remains unclear. The V end lost 5 bases, the J end lost 0 bases, and 8 bases lay between the germline ends. CDR3 length: 13 amino acids. Looked up from germline, CDR1 is SGHTA and CDR2 is FQGNSA. The CDR3 spells CASSRTSSYEQYF. Written as DNA, the CDR3 is TGTGCCAGCAGCCGTACTTCCTCCTACGAGCAGTACTTC.

The rearrangement joins TRBV18 to TRBJ1-2, with 7 bases matching TRBD1. The CDR3 extends over 14 amino acids. The germline CDR1 and CDR2 sequences are KGHSH and LQKENI. J was trimmed by 6 bases and V by 3 bases; bases with no gene match: 7. The CDR3 sequence: CASSPSQGVDGYTF. In nucleotides, the CDR3 is TGTGCCAGCTCACCTTCCCAGGGGGTTGATGGCTACACCTTC. Supplemented by reference TRBV18 and TRBJ1-2, the full variable domain reads NAGVMQNPRHLVRRRGQEARLRCSPMKGHSHVYWYRQLPEEGLKFMVYLQKENIIDESGMPKERFSAEFPKEGPSILRIQQVVRGDSAAYFCASSPSQGVDGYTFGSGTRLTVV.

The chain has TRBV6-5 and TRBJ1-1, with a possible D match to TRBD1 (6 bases). Per germline, CDR1 MNHEY and CDR2 SVGAGI. This CDR3 spans 14 amino acids. Trimming stripped 2 bases from V and 0 bases from J, with 7 bases between. CDR3 nucleotide sequence: TGTGCCAGCAGTTACCAGGGGTTGAACACTGAAGCTTTCTTT. Translating gives CASSYQGLNTEAFF.

Remarks on this clonotype: A clone one base away is much larger, so this may be a read error. The V gene is TRBV28, the J gene TRBJ2-7; D not resolved. CDR3 length equals 11 residues. Germline values: CDR1 MDHEN, CDR2 SYDVKM. V dropped 6 bases and J dropped 3 bases, with 6 bases sitting between them. This chain's CDR3 is CASSRIYEQYF. The CDR3 region has the DNA TGTGCCAGCAGCCGGATCTACGAGCAGTACTTC.

The V call is TRBV7-6, the J call TRBJ2-1, with 7 bases matching TRBD1. Germline V gives CDR1 SGHVS, CDR2 FNYEAQ. The CDR3 runs 15 residues. V shed 0 bases, J shed 7 bases, and the junction held 6 bases outside the gene matches. CDR3 nucleotides: TGTGCCAGCAGCTTAGCAGGGGGCTCAACGAATGAGCAGTTCTTC. Translating it yields CASSLAGGSTNEQFF.

A few counts support this clonotype. The genes are TRBV7-9 and TRBJ1-1, with 7 bases that match TRBD1. CDR3 length: 16 amino acids. Germline CDR1 and CDR2: SEHNR and FQNEAQ (reference sequence). V shed 1 base and J 4 bases; nucleotides not matched to a gene: 9. CDR3: CASSLVGTGVFTEAFF. The DNA for the CDR3 is TGTGCCAGCAGCTTAGTAGGCACAGGGGTATTCACTGAAGCTTTCTTT.

J is TRBJ2-7 and V is TRBV20-1; D is unresolved. Germline CDR1 reads DFQATT; CDR2 reads SNEGSKA (reference sequence). V was cut by 7 bases and J by 3 bases, with 10 bases left in between. CDR3 length equals 11 residues. CDR3: CSVSWGYEQYF. Here the CDR3 DNA reads TGCAGTGTGAGTTGGGGCTACGAGCAGTACTTC.

This clonotype came up a few times. The chain is built from TRBV12-3 or TRBV12-4 and TRBJ2-7; possible D gene TRBD2, 5 bases. This CDR3 is 13 amino acids long. Trimming cost V 1 base and J 6 bases, with 10 bases left between them. CDR3 DNA: TGTGCCAGCAGTTTAGGGCAGGAGGTCGAGCAGTACTTC. Translating gives CASSLGQEVEQYF.

The rearrangement joins TRBV5-4 to TRBJ2-4, with 8 bases matching TRBD2. V lost 2 bases to trimming and J lost 1 base; unmatched junction nucleotides: 5. This CDR3 comprises 16 residues. From germline, CDR1 is SGHNT and CDR2 YYREEE (reference sequence). The CDR3 DNA reads as TGTGCCAGCAGCTTACCCAGCGGGAGCGCCAAAAACATTCAGTACTTC. This translates into CASSLPSGSAKNIQYF.